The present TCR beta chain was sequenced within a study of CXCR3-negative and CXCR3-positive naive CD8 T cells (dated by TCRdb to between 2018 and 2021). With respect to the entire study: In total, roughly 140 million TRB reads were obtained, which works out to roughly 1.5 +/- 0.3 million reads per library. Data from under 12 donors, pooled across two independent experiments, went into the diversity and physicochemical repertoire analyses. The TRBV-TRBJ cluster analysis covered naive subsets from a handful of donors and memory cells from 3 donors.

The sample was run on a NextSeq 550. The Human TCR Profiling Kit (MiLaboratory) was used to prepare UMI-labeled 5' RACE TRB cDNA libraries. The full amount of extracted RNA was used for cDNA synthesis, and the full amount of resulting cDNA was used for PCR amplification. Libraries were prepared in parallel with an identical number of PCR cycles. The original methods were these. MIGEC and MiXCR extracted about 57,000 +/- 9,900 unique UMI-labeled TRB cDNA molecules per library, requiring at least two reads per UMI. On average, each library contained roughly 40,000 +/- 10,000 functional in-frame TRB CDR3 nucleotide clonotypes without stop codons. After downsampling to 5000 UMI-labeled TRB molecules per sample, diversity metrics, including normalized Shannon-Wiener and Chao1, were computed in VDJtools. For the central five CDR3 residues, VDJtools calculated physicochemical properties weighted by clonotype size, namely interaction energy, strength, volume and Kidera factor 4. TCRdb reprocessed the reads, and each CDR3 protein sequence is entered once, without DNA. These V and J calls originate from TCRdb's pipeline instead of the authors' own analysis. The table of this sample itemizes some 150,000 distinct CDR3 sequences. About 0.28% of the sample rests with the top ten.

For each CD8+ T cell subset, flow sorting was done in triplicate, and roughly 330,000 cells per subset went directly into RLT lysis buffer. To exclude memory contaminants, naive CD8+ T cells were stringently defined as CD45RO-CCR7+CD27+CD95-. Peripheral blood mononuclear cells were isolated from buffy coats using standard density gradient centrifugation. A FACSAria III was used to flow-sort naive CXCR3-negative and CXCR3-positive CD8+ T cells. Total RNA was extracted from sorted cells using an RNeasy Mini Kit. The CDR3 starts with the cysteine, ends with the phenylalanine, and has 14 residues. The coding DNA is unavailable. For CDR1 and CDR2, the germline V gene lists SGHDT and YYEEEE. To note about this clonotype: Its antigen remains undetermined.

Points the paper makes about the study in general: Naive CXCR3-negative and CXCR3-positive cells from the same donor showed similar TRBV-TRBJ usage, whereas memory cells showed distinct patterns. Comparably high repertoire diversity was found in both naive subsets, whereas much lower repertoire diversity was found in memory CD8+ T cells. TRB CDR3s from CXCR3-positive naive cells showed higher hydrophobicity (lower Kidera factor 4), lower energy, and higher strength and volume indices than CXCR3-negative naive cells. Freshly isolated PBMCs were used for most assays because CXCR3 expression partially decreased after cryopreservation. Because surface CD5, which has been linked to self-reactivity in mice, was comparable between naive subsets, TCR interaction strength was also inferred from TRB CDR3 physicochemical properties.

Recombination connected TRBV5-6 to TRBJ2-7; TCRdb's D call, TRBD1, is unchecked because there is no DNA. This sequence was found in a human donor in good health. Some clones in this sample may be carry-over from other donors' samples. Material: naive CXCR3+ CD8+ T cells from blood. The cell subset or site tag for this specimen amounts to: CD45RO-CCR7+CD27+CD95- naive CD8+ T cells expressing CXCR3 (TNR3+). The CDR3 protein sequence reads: CASSWGTGRYEQYF.